The following is a T cell receptor (beta chain) sequence with its context. Its antigen remains undetermined. No much larger clonotype is one base removed from it; base qualities were not supplied. This specimen comes from a study of shared clonotypes between healthy human individuals (TCRdb year 2020). Some background on the complete study: The cohort comprised a couple of women and a few men aged 18 to 49 years. For each donor, three plates each were used for CD4 naive and CD4 memory, two plates were used for CD8 naive, and one plate was used for CD8 memory. To estimate repertoire size and how much clonotype sharing occurs between individuals, the study deeply sequenced the blood TCR repertoires of a handful of healthy adults. Different laboratories and diverse techniques were used to prepare libraries and sequence TCR repertoires, to increase sequencing depth and limit assay-specific biases. Each donor's leukapheresis produced roughly between roughly 0.85 and 10 billion PBMCs. Results the study describes overall, beyond this receptor: Larger estimated clonotype richness was generally found for naive subsets than for memory subsets. Pairwise subsampling led to the expectation that sequencing depth would affect the degree of clonotype sharing among donors. Sharing across a handful of donors was observed for about 4.8% of naive CD4, 3% to 3.5% of naive CD8, about 2.3% of memory CD4, and around 0.4% of memory CD8 clonotypes. Compared with non-shared clonotypes, clonotypes shared by all four sorted-subset donors had higher generation probabilities. Incomplete sequencing was indicated by rarefaction of sorted-subset datasets, despite the large sequencing depth. Because the study included only a small number of donors, the genetic and exposure-history diversity represented was limited. Only blood was sampled, and tissue TCR repertoires likely differ from those in blood.

Using the deep immunoSEQ assay, TCR CDR3 regions were amplified from genomic DNA by multiplex PCR. Genomic DNA extracted from each cell subset was distributed evenly over all wells of several immunoSEQ 96-well plates, and each plate served as one replicate. For sorted subsets, approximately 200 ng of genomic DNA, equivalent to roughly 33,000 T cell genomes, went into each replicate PCR. The purified libraries were quantified using a Qubit 3.0 fluorometer, sized with a Bioanalyzer 2100, and then quantified again using the KAPA Library Quantification kit. A separate single-read 150-cycle Illumina NextSeq 550 flow cell was used to sequence each immunoSEQ 96-well plate. The original methods were these. Because only junctional sequences without quality scores were contained in the immunoSEQ output, filtering matching that applied to full-length reads could not be performed. To assign V/J genes and CDR3, sequences were annotated using PyIR, a Python wrapper for IgBLAST v1.9, with IMGT germline references. Reads were removed for weak V/J assignments (E-value above 1e-6), missing CDR3, stop codons, out-of-frame junctions, or ambiguous translated residues. V3J clonotypes were defined by identical inferred V gene, J gene, and CDR3 amino acid sequence. The percentage overlap between two repertoires was calculated by dividing the number of shared unique clonotypes by the size of the smaller repertoire. RTK rarefaction, the Chao1 estimator, and Recon v2.1 estimates of unobserved clonotypes were used to assess repertoire richness. For all TCRbeta clonotypes obtained by the gDNA method from a handful of donors, generation probabilities were computed with OLGA. TCRdb re-hosts the immuneACCESS table, in-frame sequences only. Its copies lack some clones; in the studies checked, an unresolved V gene accounts for under half of them, and the cause for the rest is not known. V, J and clone size reflect that table, while D and trimming were determined from the DNA. Across this sample there are some 2 million clones, with over 85% seen only once. 0.85% to 1.3% of the sample is held by the ten biggest clonotypes.

CD8 naive samples consisted of CD45RO-negative cells that were positively selected for CCR7, yielding a CD45RA+CCR7+ population without TemRA cells. Donors were healthy HIV-negative adults with no recently reported acute infections or vaccinations. Every donor was a Caucasian adult living in Nashville, Tennessee, USA. Blood was collected by leukapheresis, and PBMCs were isolated by Ficoll-Histopaque density gradient centrifugation and then cryopreserved in liquid nitrogen vapor phase. Purity and quantity of every magnetically sorted T cell population were checked by analytical flow cytometry. Genomic DNA was isolated from each sorted fraction and quantified by UV absorbance on a Nanodrop 2000c. The sequencing sample was made of naive CD8+ T cells sorted from blood. The cell subset or site label here, explained by the study, means: CD45RA+CCR7+. The TCR originated in a man aged 18 to 35 in good health.

The DNA reads TGCGCCAGCAGTGAGGGGGCAGAAGAGCAGTACTTC. It codes for CASSEGAEEQYF. The rearrangement combines TRBV10-2 with TRBJ2-7; the D region possibly corresponds to TRBD1 (5 bases align). CDR1 is given as WSHSY and CDR2 as SAAADI, both from the germline V gene. From cysteine to phenylalanine, the CDR3 is 12 amino acids long. The DNA shown is the 36-base CDR3, in frame from base 1. V is shortened by 2 bases, J by 7 bases, and the region joining them spans 9 bases.